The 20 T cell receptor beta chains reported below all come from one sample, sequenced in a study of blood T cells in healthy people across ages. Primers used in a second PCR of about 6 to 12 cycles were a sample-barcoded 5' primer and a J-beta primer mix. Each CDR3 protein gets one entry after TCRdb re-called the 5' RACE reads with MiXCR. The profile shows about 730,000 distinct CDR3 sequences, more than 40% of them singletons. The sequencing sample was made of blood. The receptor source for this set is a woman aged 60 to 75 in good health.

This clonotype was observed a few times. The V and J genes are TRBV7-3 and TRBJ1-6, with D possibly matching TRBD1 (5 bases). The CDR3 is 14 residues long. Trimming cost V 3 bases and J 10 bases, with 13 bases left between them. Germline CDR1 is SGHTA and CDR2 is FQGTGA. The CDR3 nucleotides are TGTGCCAGCAGCTTGGCAGGGACCCAATCACCCCTCCACTTT. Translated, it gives CASSLAGTQSPLHF.

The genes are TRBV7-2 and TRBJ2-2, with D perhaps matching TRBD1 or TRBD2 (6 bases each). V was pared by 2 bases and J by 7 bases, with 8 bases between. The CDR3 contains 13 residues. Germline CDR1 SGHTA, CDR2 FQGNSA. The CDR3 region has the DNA TGTGCCAGCAGCTTAAAGGGGGGCGGGGAGCTGTTTTTT. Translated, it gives CASSLKGGGELFF.

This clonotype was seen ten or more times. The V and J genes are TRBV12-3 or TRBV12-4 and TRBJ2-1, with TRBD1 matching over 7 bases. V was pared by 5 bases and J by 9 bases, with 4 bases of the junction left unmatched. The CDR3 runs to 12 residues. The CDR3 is CASSRDRAEQFF. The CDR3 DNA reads TGTGCCAGCAGTCGTGACAGGGCTGAGCAGTTCTTC.

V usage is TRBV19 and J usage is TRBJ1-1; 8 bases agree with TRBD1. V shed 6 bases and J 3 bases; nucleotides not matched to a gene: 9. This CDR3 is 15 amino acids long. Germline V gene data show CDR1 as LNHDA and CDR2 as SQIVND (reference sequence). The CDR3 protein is CASRILGQGDTEAFF. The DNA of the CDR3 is TGTGCCAGTAGAATCCTCGGACAGGGTGACACTGAAGCTTTCTTT. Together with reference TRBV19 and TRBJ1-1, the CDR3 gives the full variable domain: DGGITQSPKYLFRKEGQNVTLSCEQNLNHDAMYWYRQDPGQGLRLIYYSQIVNDFQKGDIAEGYSVSREKKESFPLTVTSAQKNPTAFYLCASRILGQGDTEAFFGQGTRLTVV.

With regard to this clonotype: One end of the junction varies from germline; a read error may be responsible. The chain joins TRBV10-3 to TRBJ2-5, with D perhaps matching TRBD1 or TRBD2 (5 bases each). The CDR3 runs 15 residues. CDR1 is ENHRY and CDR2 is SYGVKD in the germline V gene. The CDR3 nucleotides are TGTGCCATCAGTGAGTCGAGGGACCAAAGAGAGTCCCAGTACTTC. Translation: CAISESRDQRESQYF.

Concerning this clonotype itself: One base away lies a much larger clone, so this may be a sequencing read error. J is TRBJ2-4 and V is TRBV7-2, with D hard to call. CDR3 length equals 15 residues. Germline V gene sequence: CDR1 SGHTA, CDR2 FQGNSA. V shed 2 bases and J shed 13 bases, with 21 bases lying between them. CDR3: CASSLNQFSYNEQYF. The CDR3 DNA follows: TGTGCCAGCAGCTTAAACCAGTTCTCCTACAATGAGCAGTACTTC. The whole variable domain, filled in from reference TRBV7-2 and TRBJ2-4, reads GAGVSQSPSNKVTEKGKDVELRCDPISGHTALYWYRQSLGQGLEFLIYFQGNSAPDKSGLPSDRFSAERTGGSVSTLTIQRTQQEDSAVYLCASSLNQFSYNEQYFGAGTRLSVL.

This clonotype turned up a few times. The CDR3 protein is CSTGEQYF. The DNA for the CDR3 is TGCAGTACAGGCGAGCAGTACTTC. The chain recombines TRBV20-1 with TRBJ2-7; possibly TRBD1 for D (5 bases). The CDR3 has 8 amino acids. Germline V gene data show CDR1 as DFQATT and CDR2 as SNEGSKA (reference sequence). Trimming removed 8 bases at V and 6 bases at J, with 5 bases between.

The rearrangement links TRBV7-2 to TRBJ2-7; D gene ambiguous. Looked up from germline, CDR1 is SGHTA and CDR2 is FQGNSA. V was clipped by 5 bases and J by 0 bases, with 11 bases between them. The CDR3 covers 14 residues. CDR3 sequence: CASSPSARSYEQYF. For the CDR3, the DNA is TGTGCCAGCAGCCCGTCCGCGCGCTCCTACGAGCAGTACTTC.

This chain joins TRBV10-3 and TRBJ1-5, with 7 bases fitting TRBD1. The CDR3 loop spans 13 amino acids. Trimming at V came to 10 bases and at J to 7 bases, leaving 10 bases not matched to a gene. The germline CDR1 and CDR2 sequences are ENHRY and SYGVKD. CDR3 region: CATGQEVAQPQHF. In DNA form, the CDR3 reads TGTGCCACCGGACAGGAGGTCGCCCAGCCCCAGCATTTT.

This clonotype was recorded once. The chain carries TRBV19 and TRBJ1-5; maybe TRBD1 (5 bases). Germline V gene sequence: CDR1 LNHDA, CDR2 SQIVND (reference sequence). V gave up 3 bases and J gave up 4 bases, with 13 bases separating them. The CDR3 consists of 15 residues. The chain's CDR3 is CASSIGGRRNQPQHF. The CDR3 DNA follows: TGTGCCAGTAGTATTGGGGGACGGAGGAATCAGCCCCAGCATTTT.

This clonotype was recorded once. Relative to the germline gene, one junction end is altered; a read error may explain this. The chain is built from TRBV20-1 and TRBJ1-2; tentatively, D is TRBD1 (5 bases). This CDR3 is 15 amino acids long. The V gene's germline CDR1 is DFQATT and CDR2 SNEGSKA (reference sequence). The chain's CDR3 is CSTRDLKGIHEGYTF. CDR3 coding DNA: TGCAGTACTAGAGATCTGAAGGGGATACATGAGGGCTACACCTTC.

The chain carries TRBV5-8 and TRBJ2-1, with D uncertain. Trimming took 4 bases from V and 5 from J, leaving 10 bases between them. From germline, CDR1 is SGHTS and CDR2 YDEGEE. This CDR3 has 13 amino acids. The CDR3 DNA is TGTGCCAGCAGCGTGTACGGAAACAATGAGCAGTTCTTC. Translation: CASSVYGNNEQFF.

CDR3 residues: CASSPEAGVNTGELFF. In DNA form, the CDR3 reads TGTGCCAGCTCACCAGAAGCGGGAGTGAACACCGGGGAGCTGTTTTTT. The V call is TRBV18, the J call TRBJ2-2, with TRBD2 identical over 8 bases. From germline, CDR1 is KGHSH and CDR2 LQKENI. J lost 1 base, V lost 2 bases, and 3 bases had no gene match. The CDR3 spans 16 residues.

The DNA of the CDR3 is TGTGCCTGGAGTGTAGACCTGTATGGCTACACCTTC. Its protein product is CAWSVDLYGYTF. The chain joins TRBV30 to TRBJ1-2; no firm D call. CDR1 is GTSNPN, CDR2 SVGIG, per germline (reference sequence). This CDR3 region has 12 residues. The V end lost 0 bases, the J end lost 5 bases, and 7 bases lay between the germline ends.

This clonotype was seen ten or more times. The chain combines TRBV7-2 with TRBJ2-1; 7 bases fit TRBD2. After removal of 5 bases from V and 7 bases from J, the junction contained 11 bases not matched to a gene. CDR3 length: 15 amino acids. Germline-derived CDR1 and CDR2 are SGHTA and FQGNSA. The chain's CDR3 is CASSPRRAGDNEQFF. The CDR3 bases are TGTGCCAGCAGCCCACGCCGGGCGGGAGATAATGAGCAGTTCTTC.

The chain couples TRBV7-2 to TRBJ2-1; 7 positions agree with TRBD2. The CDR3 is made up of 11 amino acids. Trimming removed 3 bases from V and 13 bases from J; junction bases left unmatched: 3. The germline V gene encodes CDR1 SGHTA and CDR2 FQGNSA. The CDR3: CASSLGGFQFF. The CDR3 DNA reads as TGTGCCAGCAGCTTGGGAGGGTTCCAGTTCTTC.

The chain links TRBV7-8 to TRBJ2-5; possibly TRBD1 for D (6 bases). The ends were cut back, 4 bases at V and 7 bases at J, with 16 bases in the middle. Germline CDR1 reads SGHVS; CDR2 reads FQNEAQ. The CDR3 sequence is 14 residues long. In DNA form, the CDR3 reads TGTGCCAGCAGCTCGCGGACAGTTCCGTCGACCCAGTACTTC. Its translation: CASSSRTVPSTQYF.

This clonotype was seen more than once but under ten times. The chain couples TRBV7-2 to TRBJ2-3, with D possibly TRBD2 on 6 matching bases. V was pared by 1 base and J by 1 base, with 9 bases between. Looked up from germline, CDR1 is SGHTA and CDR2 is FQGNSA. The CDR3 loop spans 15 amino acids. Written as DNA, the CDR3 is TGTGCCAGCAGCTTAGTCTGGGGGGGCACAGATACGCAGTATTTT. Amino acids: CASSLVWGGTDTQYF.

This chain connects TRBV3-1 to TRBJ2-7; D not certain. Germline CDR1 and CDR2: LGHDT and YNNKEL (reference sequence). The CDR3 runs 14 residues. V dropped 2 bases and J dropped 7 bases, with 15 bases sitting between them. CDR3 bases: TGTGCCAGCAGCCAACTTAGCTCCTACAATGAGCAGTACTTC. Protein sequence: CASSQLSSYNEQYF.

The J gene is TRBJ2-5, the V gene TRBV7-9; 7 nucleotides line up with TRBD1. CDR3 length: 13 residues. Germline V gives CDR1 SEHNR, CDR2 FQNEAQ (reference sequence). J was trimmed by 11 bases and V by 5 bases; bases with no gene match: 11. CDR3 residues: CASSEGQSSEQYF. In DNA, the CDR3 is TGTGCCAGCAGCGAGGGACAGTCCAGTGAGCAGTACTTC. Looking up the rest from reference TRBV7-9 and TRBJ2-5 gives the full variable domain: DTGVSQNPRHKITKRGQNVTFRCDPISEHNRLYWYRQTLGQGPEFLTYFQNEAQLEKSRLLSDRFSAERPKGSFSTLEIQRTEQGDSAMYLCASSEGQSSEQYFGPGTRLLVL.